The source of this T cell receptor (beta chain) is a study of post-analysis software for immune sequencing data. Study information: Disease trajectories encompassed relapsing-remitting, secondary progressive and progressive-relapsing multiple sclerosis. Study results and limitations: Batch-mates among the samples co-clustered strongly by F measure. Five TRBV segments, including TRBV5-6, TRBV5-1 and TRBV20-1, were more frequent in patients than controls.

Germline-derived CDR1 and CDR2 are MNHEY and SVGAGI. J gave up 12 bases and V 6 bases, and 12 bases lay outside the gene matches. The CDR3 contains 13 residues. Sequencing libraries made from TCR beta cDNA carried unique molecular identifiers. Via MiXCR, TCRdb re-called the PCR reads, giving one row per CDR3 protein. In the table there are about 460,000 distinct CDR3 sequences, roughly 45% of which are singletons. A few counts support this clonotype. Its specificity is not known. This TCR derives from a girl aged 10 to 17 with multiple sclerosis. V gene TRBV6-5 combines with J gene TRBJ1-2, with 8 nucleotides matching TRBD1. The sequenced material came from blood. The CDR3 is CASSPPGTGANTF. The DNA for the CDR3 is TGTGCCAGCAGCCCCCCCGGGACAGGTGCCAACACCTTC.